The sequence of this TCR beta chain was determined in a study of blood T cell repertoires in COVID-19. Study context: Sample material is recorded as cDNA or gDNA derived from T cells, B-cell-depleted T cells, or PBMCs.

The participants were between about 18 and 90 years old and came from about two dozen US areas. This clone occurred once. CDR1 is MGHRA and CDR2 is YSYEKL in the germline V gene. V was cut by 0 bases and J by 11 bases, with 8 bases left in between. This CDR3 is 13 amino acids long. Generated by immunoSEQ multiplex PCR, the TCRdb table keeps only in-frame clones and is missing some. The table has approximately 300,000 clones, 65% to 90% seen once; the top ten hold roughly 10%. The chain has TRBV4-1 and TRBJ1-6; no definite D call. The TCR comes from a woman aged 18 to 35 who had recovered from COVID-19. The sample consisted of PBMCs or T cells enriched from blood (not recorded which). This chain's CDR3 is CASSQDLSTPLHF. Here the CDR3 DNA reads TGCGCCAGCAGCCAAGACCTGAGTACACCCCTCCACTTT.